This entry lists 7 T cell receptor beta chains sequenced from one sample in a study of T cells of healthy individuals. TCRdb passed the 5' RACE reads through MiXCR, listing each CDR3 protein once. The sample shows tens of thousands of distinct CDR3 sequences, approximately 15% of them seen only once. Source of these receptors: a human donor in good health.

In this sample, this clonotype turned up a few times. This chain links TRBV20-1 with TRBJ1-6, with D uncertain. Trimming left V 5 bases short and J 6 bases short, with 11 bases between. The CDR3 has 13 residues. The germline gives CDR1 DFQATT, CDR2 SNEGSKA (reference sequence). The CDR3 region is CSAGGGPNSPLHF. DNA for the CDR3: TGCAGTGCTGGAGGAGGTCCTAATTCACCCCTCCACTTT.

This clonotype showed up just a few times. The gene calls are TRBV6-2 or TRBV6-3 and TRBJ1-5; D is uncertain. Looked up from germline, CDR1 is MNHEY and CDR2 is SVGEGT. The CDR3 is made up of 14 amino acids. Trimming left V 5 bases short and J 0 bases short, with 8 bases between. The CDR3 sequence: CASSAVYSNQPQHF. CDR3 DNA sequence: TGTGCCAGCAGTGCTGTCTATAGCAATCAGCCCCAGCATTTT.

This clonotype showed up just a few times. V is TRBV12-3 or TRBV12-4 and J is TRBJ2-5; D is undetermined. The CDR3 consists of 13 residues. The germline V and J ends were trimmed by 2 bases and 4 bases, with 8 bases remaining between them. The CDR3: CASSLRERETQYF. Here the CDR3 DNA reads TGTGCCAGCAGTTTAAGGGAAAGAGAGACCCAGTACTTC.

This clonotype was detected many times. The V call is TRBV9, the J call TRBJ2-5; D not certain. The CDR3 has 11 amino acids. Trimming left V 3 bases short and J 4 bases short, with 4 bases between. Germline CDR1 is SGDLS and CDR2 is YYNGEE. The CDR3 is CASSDRETQYF. CDR3 coding DNA: TGTGCCAGCAGCGATCGAGAGACCCAGTACTTC.

This clonotype was counted ten times or more. The chain recombines TRBV5-1 with TRBJ1-2, with no clear D. Trimming took 2 bases from V and 7 from J, leaving 15 bases between them. Per germline, CDR1 SGHRS and CDR2 YFSETQ. The CDR3 contains 14 residues. The CDR3 spells CASSFEWEVPGYTF. The DNA of the CDR3 is TGCGCCAGCAGCTTTGAGTGGGAGGTCCCTGGCTACACCTTC.

This clonotype showed up just a few times. The J gene is TRBJ1-4, the V gene TRBV5-1; TRBD1 aligns across 10 bases. J was trimmed by 6 bases and V by 3 bases; bases with no gene match: 2. Germline V CDR1 and CDR2: SGHRS, YFSETQ. The CDR3 has 14 residues. The CDR3 protein is CASSSGTGDEKLFF. CDR3 nucleotides: TGCGCCAGCAGCTCTGGGACAGGGGATGAAAAACTGTTTTTT. Filled out from reference TRBV5-1 and TRBJ1-4, the complete variable domain reads KAGVTQTPRYLIKTRGQQVTLSCSPISGHRSVSWYQQTPGQGLQFLFEYFSETQRNKGNFPGRFSGRQFSNSRSEMNVSTLELGDSALYLCASSSGTGDEKLFFGSGTQLSVL.

Judged by abundance, this clonotype is medium-sized (0.01 to 0.1%). The chain carries TRBV10-2 and TRBJ2-3; 11 bases align to TRBD2. The CDR3 contains 17 residues. The trim removed 10 bases at V and 5 bases at J, leaving 17 bases unmatched. From germline, CDR1 is WSHSY and CDR2 SAAADI. CDR3 loop: CATSSASGRNMVDTQYF. The CDR3 DNA sequence: TGCGCCACCTCATCGGCTAGCGGGAGGAATATGGTAGATACGCAGTATTTT.